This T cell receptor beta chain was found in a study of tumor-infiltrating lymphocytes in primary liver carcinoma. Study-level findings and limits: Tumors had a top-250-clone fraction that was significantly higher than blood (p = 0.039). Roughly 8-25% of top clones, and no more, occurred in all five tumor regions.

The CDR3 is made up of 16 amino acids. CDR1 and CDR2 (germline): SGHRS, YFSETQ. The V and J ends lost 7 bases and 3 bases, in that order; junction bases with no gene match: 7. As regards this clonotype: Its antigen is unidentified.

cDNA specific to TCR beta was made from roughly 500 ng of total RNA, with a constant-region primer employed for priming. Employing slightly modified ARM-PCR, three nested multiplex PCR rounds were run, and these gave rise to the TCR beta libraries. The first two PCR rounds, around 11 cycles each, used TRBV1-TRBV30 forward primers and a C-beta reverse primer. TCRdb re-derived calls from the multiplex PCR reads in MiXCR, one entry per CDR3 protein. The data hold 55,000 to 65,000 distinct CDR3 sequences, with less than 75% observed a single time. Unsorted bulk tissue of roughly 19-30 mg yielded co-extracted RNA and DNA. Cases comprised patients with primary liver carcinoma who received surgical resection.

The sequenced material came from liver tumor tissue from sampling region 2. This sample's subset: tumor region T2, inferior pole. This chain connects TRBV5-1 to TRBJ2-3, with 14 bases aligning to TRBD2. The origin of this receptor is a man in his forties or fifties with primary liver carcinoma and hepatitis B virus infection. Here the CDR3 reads CASGLAGGLGTDTQYF. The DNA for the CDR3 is TGCGCCAGCGGACTAGCGGGAGGATTAGGTACAGATACGCAGTATTTT.